The 5 T cell receptor beta chains in this list originate from one sample, sequenced in a study of regulatory T cells in long-lasting Graves disease. In building TCR beta libraries, iRepertoire HTBI primers were used together with Arm-PCR of CDR3 regions. TCRdb called the multiplex PCR reads again in MiXCR, with one record for every CDR3 protein. The sample comprises about 470,000 distinct CDR3 sequences, around 20% of which are singletons, and 7.8% rests with the top ten. The time point denotes: persistent/refractory GD, antithyroid drugs over 5 years with positive TRAb. Extracted PBMC RNA gave rise to the TCR library. The specimen comprised peripheral blood mononuclear cells (PBMCs), sampled when the disease was refractory, from a patient treated with antithyroid drugs. These receptors were taken from a female donor with Graves disease.

This clonotype was detected a few times. This chain uses TRBV27 with TRBJ1-1, with 7 bases fitting TRBD1. V lost 6 bases to trimming and J lost 0 bases; unmatched junction nucleotides: 4. Germline lookup yields CDR1 MNHEY and CDR2 SMNVEV (reference sequence). The CDR3 consists of 14 residues. CDR3 loop: CASRGGQVNTEAFF. The CDR3 coding sequence is TGTGCCAGCAGGGGTGGACAGGTGAACACTGAAGCTTTCTTT.

The chain employs TRBV28 and TRBJ2-1; D is unclear. Trimming took off 2 bases at V and 1 base at J, with 15 bases between the two ends. The CDR3 extends over 17 amino acids. The germline gives CDR1 MDHEN, CDR2 SYDVKM. Here the CDR3 reads CASSLPVFGDSYNEQFF. For the CDR3, the DNA is TGTGCCAGCAGTTTACCCGTGTTTGGAGATTCCTACAATGAGCAGTTCTTC.

The V and J genes are TRBV20-1 and TRBJ2-7, with D tentatively TRBD2 (6 bases). The V end lost 6 bases, the J end lost 8 bases, and 14 bases lay between the germline ends. This CDR3 contains 11 residues. Per the germline V gene, CDR1 is DFQATT and CDR2 is SNEGSKA (reference sequence). Written as DNA, the CDR3 is TGCAGTGCCGGGGCGGAGGGGAAGCAGTACTTC. It yields the protein CSAGAEGKQYF.

This clonotype was observed many times. This sequence joins TRBV20-1 and TRBJ1-2; TRBD1 agrees at 7 bases. Germline CDR1 DFQATT, CDR2 SNEGSKA (reference sequence). This CDR3 spans 14 amino acids. The junction had 4 bases not matched to a gene; V was cut back by 0 bases and J by 3 bases. DNA of the CDR3: TGCAGTGCTAGAGATCGACAGGGATACTATGGCTACACCTTC. Amino acid sequence: CSARDRQGYYGYTF.

The V gene is TRBV29-1, the J gene TRBJ2-7; D ambiguous. The CDR3 contains 11 residues. Germline CDR1 SQVTM, CDR2 ANQGSEA. V was pared by 1 base and J by 9 bases, with 10 bases between. CDR3 amino acids: CSVEVGQWQYF. In DNA form, the CDR3 reads TGCAGCGTTGAAGTTGGTCAGTGGCAGTACTTC.